This T cell receptor (beta chain) was captured in a study of cytomegalovirus exposure and HLA in healthy donors. Points from the study as a whole: Some highly shared sequence variants likely arose as a pipeline artifact. Some public TCRs appeared in many individuals, while most sequences were rare. From TCR beta sequences, most subjects' HLA-A and HLA-B alleles were reportedly predicted accurately. Reports indicated that the classifier achieved high specificity and sensitivity in diagnosing cytomegalovirus status.

Worth noting for this clone: No antigen is known for it.

Looked up from germline, CDR1 is MGHDK and CDR2 is SYGVNS. The CDR3 is 12 residues long. V lost 8 bases and J 0 bases, leaving 7 bases between the germline ends. PCR used 60 Vbeta primers and 13 Jbeta primers. The repertoire was sequenced with immunoSEQ multiplex PCR; TCRdb's copy has only in-frame clones and lacks some. The table has roughly 160,000 clones, roughly 84% seen once. The TCR was taken from a boy aged 2-15 years in good health and CMV-seronegative. V gene TRBV25-1 combines with J gene TRBJ1-2; no reliable D call. Sample: PBMCs. CDR3 protein: CASQRANYGYTF. CDR3 DNA sequence: TGTGCCAGCCAGCGAGCTAACTATGGCTACACCTTC.